A single sample gave rise to the 17 T cell receptor beta chains below, sequenced in a study of blood T cell repertoires in COVID-19. Generated by immunoSEQ multiplex PCR, the TCRdb table keeps only in-frame clones and is missing some. The data show more than 150,000 clones, with around 80% seen just once and around 7% held by the top ten. Material for sequencing was peripheral blood. These receptors originate from a human donor in a cohort sampled during active COVID-19.

J is TRBJ2-7 and V is TRBV4-2; 7 positions match TRBD2. V dropped 1 base and J dropped 6; count of bases not matched to a gene: 6. Germline CDR1 and CDR2: LGHNA and YNFKEQ. This CDR3 has 14 amino acids. CDR3 nucleotides: TGTGCCAGCAGCCAAGTCCCTAGCGGCCTCGAGCAGTACTTC. Translating it yields CASSQVPSGLEQYF.

The chain joins TRBV5-8 to TRBJ2-1, with 7 bases lining up with TRBD2. The V gene end was trimmed by 4 bases and the J gene end by 6 bases; junction bases not matched to a gene: 7. The CDR3 consists of 14 residues. Germline V gene sequence: CDR1 SGHTS, CDR2 YDEGEE. CDR3 sequence: CASSPGLSLNEQFF. Here the CDR3 DNA reads TGTGCCAGCAGCCCGGGACTAAGTCTCAATGAGCAGTTCTTC.

The V gene is TRBV9, the J gene TRBJ2-7; possibly TRBD2 for D (6 bases). CDR1 is SGDLS, CDR2 YYNGEE, per germline. V lost 0 bases to trimming and J lost 5 bases, with 15 bases between them. CDR3 length: 15 residues. CDR3 coding DNA: TGTGCCAGCAGCGTAGACGGAGGGATGAGGAACGAGCAGTACTTC. Protein sequence: CASSVDGGMRNEQYF.

This clone was recorded once. The chain links TRBV9 to TRBJ1-1, with 9 bases that match TRBD1. The CDR3 has 14 residues. With V trimmed by 0 bases and J by 8 bases, 5 bases remained unmatched. Germline V gene lookup returns CDR1 SGDLS and CDR2 YYNGEE. This chain's CDR3 is CASSVAPGTGEAFF. The CDR3 nucleotides read TGTGCCAGCAGCGTAGCACCCGGGACAGGGGAAGCTTTCTTT.

The V call is TRBV2, the J call TRBJ2-7; D is perhaps TRBD2 (5 bases). Between the trimmed V and J ends, which lost 9 bases and 6 bases, there was a span of 15 bases. There are 12 residues in the CDR3. Germline V gives CDR1 SNHLY, CDR2 FYNNEI. The DNA of the CDR3 is TGTGCCAGTCAACACCCCCGGGGCGAGCAGTACTTC. Protein: CASQHPRGEQYF. The variable domain in full, completed from reference TRBV2 and TRBJ2-7, reads EPEVTQTPSHQVTQMGQEVILRCVPISNHLYFYWYRQILGQKVEFLVSFYNNEISEKSEIFDDQFSVERPDGSNFTLKIRSTKLEDSAMYFCASQHPRGEQYFGPGTRLTVT.

V usage is TRBV18 and J usage is TRBJ1-2; TRBD1 matches at 7 bases. The V gene end was trimmed by 1 base and the J gene end by 7 bases; junction bases not matched to a gene: 9. CDR1 KGHSH and CDR2 LQKENI come from the germline V gene. The CDR3 has 15 amino acids. DNA for the CDR3: TGTGCCAGCTCACCACAGGCCAGGGGGACGGTTGGCTACACCTTC. As protein: CASSPQARGTVGYTF.

This clone was seen once. This chain links TRBV18 with TRBJ1-2; D possibly corresponds to TRBD1 (6 bases). The germline gives CDR1 KGHSH, CDR2 LQKENI. Trimming removed 6 bases from V and 5 bases from J, with 16 bases in between. CDR3 length: 14 residues. CDR3 DNA: TGTGCCAGCTCCCTTGACAGGCAACCTTATGGCTACACCTTC. It codes for CASSLDRQPYGYTF. Together with reference TRBV18 and TRBJ1-2, the CDR3 gives the full variable domain: NAGVMQNPRHLVRRRGQEARLRCSPMKGHSHVYWYRQLPEEGLKFMVYLQKENIIDESGMPKERFSAEFPKEGPSILRIQQVVRGDSAAYFCASSLDRQPYGYTFGSGTRLTVV.

This clone was counted once. The J gene is TRBJ2-1, the V gene TRBV11-2; D is possibly TRBD1 (6 bases). V lost 3 bases and J lost 3, with 12 bases in between. CDR3 length: 15 amino acids. The germline V gene encodes CDR1 SGHAT and CDR2 FQNNGV. CDR3 bases: TGTGCCAGCAGCTTCCAAACAGGGAGCTACAATGAGCAGTTCTTC. The encoded protein is CASSFQTGSYNEQFF.

In this sample, this clone turned up once. V gene TRBV9 combines with J gene TRBJ1-4; perhaps TRBD1 as D (6 bases). This CDR3 has 15 residues. Germline V CDR1 and CDR2: SGDLS, YYNGEE. V was cut by 0 bases and J by 7 bases, with 13 bases left in between. The CDR3 sequence: CASSVGDRNPEKLFF. CDR3 DNA sequence: TGTGCCAGCAGCGTAGGTGACAGGAATCCTGAAAAACTGTTTTTT.

The V gene is TRBV29-1, the J gene TRBJ2-7; perhaps TRBD1 as D (5 bases). Germline CDR1 reads SQVTM; CDR2 reads ANQGSEA. The CDR3 is 14 amino acids. V lost 4 bases to trimming and J lost 4 bases, with 17 bases between them. CDR3 sequence reads: CSVGNPGSGYEQYF. The CDR3 coding sequence is TGCAGCGTTGGTAACCCAGGGTCCGGTTACGAGCAGTACTTC.

The CDR3 DNA follows: TGTGCCAGCAGCCCGGGGTGGGGGGGACTAGGCCCAGATACGCAGTATTTT. Translation: CASSPGWGGLGPDTQYF. This chain uses TRBV7-2 with TRBJ2-3; 8 nucleotides line up with TRBD2. CDR1 and CDR2 (germline): SGHTA, FQGNSA. The trim removed 5 bases at V and 4 bases at J, leaving 14 bases unmatched. This CDR3 comprises 17 residues.

The chain uses TRBV7-8 and TRBJ2-7; no definite D call. Germline-derived CDR1 and CDR2 are SGHVS and FQNEAQ. CDR3 length: 13 residues. V was pared by 6 bases and J by 0 bases, with 9 bases between. CDR3 in DNA: TGTGCCAGCAGACCCGGTCTCTCCTACGAGCAGTACTTC. Translating it yields CASRPGLSYEQYF.

This clone was seen only a few times. This chain connects TRBV9 to TRBJ1-3; D is ambiguous. The germline V gene has CDR1 SGDLS and CDR2 YYNGEE. The CDR3 loop spans 13 amino acids. The V and J ends lost 3 bases and 7 bases respectively, with 11 bases between them. DNA for the CDR3: TGTGCCAGCAGCGGAGGGTTCGGGAACACCATATATTTT. Protein: CASSGGFGNTIYF.

The chain uses TRBV15 and TRBJ1-4; no clear D gene. Germline loops: CDR1 LNHNV, CDR2 YYDKDF (reference sequence). Trimming took off 2 bases at V and 7 bases at J, with 8 bases between the two ends. The CDR3 runs to 13 residues. DNA for the CDR3: TGTGCCACCAGCAGACCTAATAGTGAAAAACTGTTTTTT. It specifies CATSRPNSEKLFF.

J is TRBJ2-7 and V is TRBV5-4, with D possibly TRBD2 on 5 matching bases. Trimming left V 0 bases short and J 7 bases short, with 14 bases between. The CDR3 loop spans 14 amino acids. Germline V gene lookup returns CDR1 SGHNT and CDR2 YYREEE (reference sequence). The CDR3 DNA reads TGTGCCAGCAGCTTGGGTCCCGCAACGGGGGAGCAGTACTTC. Translation: CASSLGPATGEQYF. Full variable domain (outside the CDR3, taken from reference TRBV5-4 and TRBJ2-7): ETGVTQSPTHLIKTRGQQVTLRCSSQSGHNTVSWYQQALGQGPQFIFQYYREEENGRGNFPPRFSGLQFPNYSSELNVNALELDDSALYLCASSLGPATGEQYFGPGTRLTVT.

This chain uses TRBV3-1 (or the pseudogene TRBV3-2) with TRBJ2-1; perhaps TRBD1 as D (6 bases). Germline CDR1 and CDR2: LGHDT and YNNKEL (reference sequence). Trimming removed 4 bases from V and 7 bases from J, with 17 bases in between. The CDR3 consists of 15 residues. The CDR3 region is CASSRTETGENEQFF. In DNA form, the CDR3 reads TGTGCCAGCAGCCGGACAGAAACCGGCGAAAATGAGCAGTTCTTC.

The chain recombines TRBV2 with TRBJ2-3; TRBD2 aligns across 9 bases. The length of the CDR3 is 18 residues. With 0 bases clipped from V and 5 bases from J, the junction kept 12 bases outside the gene matches. CDR1 and CDR2 (germline): SNHLY, FYNNEI. The DNA of the CDR3 is TGTGCCAGCAGTGAAGCGCTTGTTGGCGGGGGGGCCGGAGATACGCAGTATTTT. Its protein product is CASSEALVGGGAGDTQYF.